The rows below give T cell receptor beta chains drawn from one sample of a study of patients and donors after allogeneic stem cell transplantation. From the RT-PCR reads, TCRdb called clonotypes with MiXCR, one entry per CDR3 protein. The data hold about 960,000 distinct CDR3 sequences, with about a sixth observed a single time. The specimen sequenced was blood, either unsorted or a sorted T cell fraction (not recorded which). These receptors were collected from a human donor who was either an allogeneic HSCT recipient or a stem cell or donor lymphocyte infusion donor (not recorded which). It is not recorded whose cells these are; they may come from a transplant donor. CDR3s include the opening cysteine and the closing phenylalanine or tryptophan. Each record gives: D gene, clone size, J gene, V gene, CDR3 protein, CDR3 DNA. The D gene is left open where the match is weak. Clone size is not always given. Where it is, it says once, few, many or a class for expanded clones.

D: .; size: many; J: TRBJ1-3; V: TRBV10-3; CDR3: CATGHSGNTIYF; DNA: TGTGCCACCGGGCACTCTGGAAACACCATATATTTT
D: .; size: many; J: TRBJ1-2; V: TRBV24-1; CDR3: CATSTTDLGFYGYTF; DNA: TGTGCCACCAGCACGACAGACCTAGGGTTCTATGGCTACACCTTC
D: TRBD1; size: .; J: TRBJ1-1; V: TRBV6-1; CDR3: CASSGEQGASKNTEAFF; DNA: TGTGCCAGCAGCGGGGAACAGGGGGCGAGTAAAAACACTGAAGCTTTCTTT
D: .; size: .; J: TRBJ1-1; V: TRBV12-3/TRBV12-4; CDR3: CASSLDTGWNTEAFF; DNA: TGTGCCAGCAGTTTAGATACAGGGTGGAACACTGAAGCTTTCTTT
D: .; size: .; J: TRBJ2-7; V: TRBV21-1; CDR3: CASSKTEATGDREYEQYF; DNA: TGTGCCAGCAGCAAAACGGAAGCAACCGGGGACAGAGAATACGAGCAGTACTTC
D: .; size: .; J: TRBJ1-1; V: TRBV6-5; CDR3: CASSYLGREAFF; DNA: TGTGCCAGCAGTTACCTAGGCAGAGAAGCTTTCTTT
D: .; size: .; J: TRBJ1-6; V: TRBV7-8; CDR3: CASSYREGNSPLHF; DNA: TGTGCCAGCAGCTACAGGGAGGGGAATTCACCCCTCCACTTT
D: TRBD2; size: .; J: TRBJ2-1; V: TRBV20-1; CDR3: CSARVLGRAIPYNEQFF; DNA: TGCAGTGCTAGAGTTTTAGGGAGGGCGATCCCTTACAATGAGCAGTTCTTC
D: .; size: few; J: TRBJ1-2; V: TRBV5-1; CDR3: CASSRGARGDTF; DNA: TGCGCCAGCTCCCGGGGGGCCAGAGGAGACACCTTC
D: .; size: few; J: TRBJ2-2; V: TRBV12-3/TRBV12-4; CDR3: CASRARVPNTGELFF; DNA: TGTGCCAGCAGGGCCAGGGTTCCGAACACCGGGGAGCTGTTTTTT
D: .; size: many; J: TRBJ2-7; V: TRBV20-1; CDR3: CSASQGQRTTYEQYF; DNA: TGCAGTGCTAGCCAAGGACAGCGAACAACCTACGAGCAGTACTTC
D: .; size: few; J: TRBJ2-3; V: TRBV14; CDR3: CASSQRTGTDTQYF; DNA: TGTGCCAGCAGCCAGAGGACAGGCACAGATACGCAGTATTTT
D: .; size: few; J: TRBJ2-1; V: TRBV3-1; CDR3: CASSQEGRENNEQFF; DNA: TGTGCCAGCAGCCAAGAGGGACGGGAGAACAATGAGCAGTTCTTC
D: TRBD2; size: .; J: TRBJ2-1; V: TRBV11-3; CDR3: CASSLGLSGGGHEQFF; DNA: TGTGCCAGCAGCTTAGGATTGAGCGGGGGGGGGCATGAGCAGTTCTTC
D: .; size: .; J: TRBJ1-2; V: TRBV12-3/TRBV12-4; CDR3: CASSLGGNPNYGYTF; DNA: TGTGCCAGCAGTTTAGGGGGAAACCCCAACTATGGCTACACCTTC
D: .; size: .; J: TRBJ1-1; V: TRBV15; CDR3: CATSREGATEAFF; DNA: TGTGCCACCAGCAGAGAAGGAGCCACTGAAGCTTTCTTT
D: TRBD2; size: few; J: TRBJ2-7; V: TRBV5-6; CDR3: CASSLYRREGYEQYF; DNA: TGTGCCAGCAGCTTGTATCGTCGGGAGGGGTACGAGCAGTACTTC
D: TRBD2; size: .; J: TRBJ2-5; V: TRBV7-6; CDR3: CASSTSGGVVRDQYF; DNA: TGTGCCAGCAGTACTAGCGGGGGGGTAGTTCGAGACCAGTACTTC
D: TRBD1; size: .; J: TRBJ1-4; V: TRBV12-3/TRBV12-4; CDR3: CASRSNNDRGPNEKLFF; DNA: TGTGCCAGCAGGAGCAATAACGACAGGGGGCCAAATGAAAAACTGTTTTTT
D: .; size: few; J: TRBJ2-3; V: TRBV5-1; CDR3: CATTREDVPDTQYF; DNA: TGCGCCACCACGCGGGAAGACGTCCCGGATACGCAGTATTTT
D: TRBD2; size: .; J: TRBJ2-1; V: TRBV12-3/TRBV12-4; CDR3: CASSLHAGRADNEQFF; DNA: TGTGCCAGCAGTTTACATGCCGGGAGGGCTGACAATGAGCAGTTCTTC
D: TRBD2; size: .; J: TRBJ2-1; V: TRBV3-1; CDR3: CASSQEAKFGGASNEQFF; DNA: TGTGCCAGCAGCCAAGAGGCTAAATTCGGGGGGGCCTCAAATGAGCAGTTCTTC
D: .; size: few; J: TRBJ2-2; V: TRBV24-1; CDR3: CATSDLDRFNTGELFF; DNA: TGTGCCACCAGTGATTTAGACAGGTTTAACACCGGGGAGCTGTTTTTT
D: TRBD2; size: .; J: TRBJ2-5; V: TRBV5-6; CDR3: CASSSVGLEYQETQYF; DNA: TGTGCCAGCAGCTCCGTAGGACTAGAGTATCAAGAGACCCAGTACTTC
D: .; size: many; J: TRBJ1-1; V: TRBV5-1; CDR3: CASSLGDVIAEAFF; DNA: TGCGCCAGCAGCCTAGGGGACGTGATCGCTGAAGCTTTCTTT
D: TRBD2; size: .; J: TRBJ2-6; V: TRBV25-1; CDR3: CASSVTSGRTGANVLTF; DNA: TGTGCCAGCAGTGTGACTAGCGGGAGAACTGGGGCCAACGTCCTGACTTTC
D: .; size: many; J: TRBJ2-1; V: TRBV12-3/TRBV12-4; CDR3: CASNPAGGLKFF; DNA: TGTGCCAGCAACCCAGCGGGTGGGTTGAAGTTCTTC
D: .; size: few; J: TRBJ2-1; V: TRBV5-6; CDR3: CASSLDVLSSYNEQFF; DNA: TGTGCCAGCAGCTTGGACGTATTGAGCTCCTACAATGAGCAGTTCTTC
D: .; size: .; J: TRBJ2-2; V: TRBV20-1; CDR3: CSARPMRVTGELFF; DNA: TGCAGTGCTAGACCTATGCGGGTCACCGGGGAGCTGTTTTTT
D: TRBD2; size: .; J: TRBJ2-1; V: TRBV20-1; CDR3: CSVLAGGSPGREQFF; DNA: TGCAGTGTACTAGCGGGAGGGTCCCCGGGGAGGGAGCAGTTCTTC
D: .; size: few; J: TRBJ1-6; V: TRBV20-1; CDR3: CSAQYLSRVGSPLHF; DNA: TGCAGTGCTCAATACTTATCCCGGGTGGGTTCACCCCTCCACTTT
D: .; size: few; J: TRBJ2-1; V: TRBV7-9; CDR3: CASSPRQDEQFF; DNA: TGTGCCAGCAGCCCCAGGCAAGATGAGCAGTTCTTC
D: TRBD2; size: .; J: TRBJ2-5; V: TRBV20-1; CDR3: CSAQGLAGVRETQYF; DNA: TGCAGTGCCCAAGGACTAGCGGGAGTGCGAGAGACCCAGTACTTC
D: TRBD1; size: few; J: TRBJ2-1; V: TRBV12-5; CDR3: CASASGQGLTNEQFF; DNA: TGTGCTAGTGCCTCGGGACAGGGGTTAACCAATGAGCAGTTCTTC
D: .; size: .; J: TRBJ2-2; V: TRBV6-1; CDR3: CASSPPPRGTGELFF; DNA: TGTGCCAGCAGTCCGCCCCCTCGGGGCACCGGGGAGCTGTTTTTT
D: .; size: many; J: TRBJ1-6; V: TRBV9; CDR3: CASSVGNSPLHF; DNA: TGTGCCAGCAGCGTAGGTAACTCACCCCTCCACTTT
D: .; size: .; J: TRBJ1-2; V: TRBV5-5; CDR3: CASSLKGEDSF; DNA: TGTGCCAGCAGCTTGAAGGGGGAGGACAGCTTC
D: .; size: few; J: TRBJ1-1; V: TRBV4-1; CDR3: CASSPDPGRNTEAFF; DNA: TGCGCCAGCAGCCCAGATCCAGGGCGGAACACTGAAGCTTTCTTT
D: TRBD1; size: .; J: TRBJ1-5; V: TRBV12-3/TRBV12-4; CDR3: CASSLMDRQPDQPQHF; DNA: TGTGCCAGCAGCCTTATGGACAGGCAGCCCGATCAGCCCCAGCATTTT
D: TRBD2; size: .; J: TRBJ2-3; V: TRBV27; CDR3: CATGTGGGDTQYF; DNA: TGTGCCACCGGGACCGGCGGGGGGGATACGCAGTATTTT
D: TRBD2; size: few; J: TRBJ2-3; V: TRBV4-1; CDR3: CASSHRTAAGGLSDTQYF; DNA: TGCGCCAGCAGCCATCGGACGGCAGCGGGGGGGCTGTCAGATACGCAGTATTTT
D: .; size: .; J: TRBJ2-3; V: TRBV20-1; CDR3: CSATRTGRGTDTQYF; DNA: TGCAGTGCCACGAGAACAGGGCGCGGCACAGATACGCAGTATTTT
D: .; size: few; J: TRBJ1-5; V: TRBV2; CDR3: CASRGDPNQPQHF; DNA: TGTGCCAGCCGTGGGGACCCCAATCAGCCCCAGCATTTT
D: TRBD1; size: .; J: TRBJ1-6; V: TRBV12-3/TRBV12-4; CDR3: CASSLWQGVSPLHF; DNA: TGTGCCAGCAGTTTATGGCAGGGGGTCTCACCCCTCCACTTT
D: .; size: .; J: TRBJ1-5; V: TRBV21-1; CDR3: CASSMDQGTDFRPQHF; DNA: TGTGCCAGCAGCATGGACCAAGGGACCGACTTTAGGCCCCAGCATTTT